The 11 T cell receptor beta chains below were found in one sample sequenced in a study of blood T cell repertoires in COVID-19. Here immunoSEQ multiplex PCR was the method, and the copy in TCRdb shows in-frame clones only, minus some. The sample lists fewer than 200,000 clones, more than 65% occurring once. The sample taken for sequencing was peripheral blood. The receptors here all came from a man aged 65 to 85 with active or convalescent COVID-19.

The chain links TRBV10-2 to TRBJ2-3, with a weak D call TRBD2 (6 bases). Germline CDR1 is WSHSY and CDR2 is SAAADI. V lost 0 bases to trimming and J lost 3 bases, with 13 bases between them. CDR3 length: 16 residues. CDR3 in amino acids: CASSESPAGGTDTQYF. The CDR3 DNA follows: TGCGCCAGCAGTGAGTCGCCAGCGGGTGGTACAGATACGCAGTATTTT.

This sequence joins TRBV28 and TRBJ1-2; D uncertain. Germline CDR1 MDHEN, CDR2 SYDVKM. Trimming removed 2 bases from V and 1 base from J, with 11 bases in between. This CDR3 is built from 15 residues. In DNA form, the CDR3 reads TGTGCCAGCAGTTTAACCCCGCCGGTTAACTATGGCTACACCTTC. This codes for CASSLTPPVNYGYTF.

The CDR3 loop reads CATSDRLAGDEQFF. The CDR3, as DNA: TGTGCCACCAGTGATCGGCTAGCGGGGGATGAGCAGTTCTTC. J is TRBJ2-1 and V is TRBV24-1; 10 bases map to TRBD2. The CDR3 contains 14 residues. Germline-derived CDR1 and CDR2 are KGHDR and SFDVKD. The trim removed 3 bases at V and 8 bases at J, leaving 3 bases unmatched.

This clone has more than one count but fewer than ten. V usage is TRBV11-3 and J usage is TRBJ2-2; a possible D gene is TRBD1 (6 bases). Trimming removed 4 bases from V and 2 bases from J, with 11 bases in between. There are 15 residues in the CDR3. Germline-derived CDR1 and CDR2 are SGHNT and YENEEA. CDR3 residues: CASSYGTSNTGELFF. The CDR3 bases are TGTGCCAGCAGCTACGGGACAAGCAACACCGGGGAGCTGTTTTTT.

The rearrangement uses TRBV11-2 and TRBJ1-2; perhaps TRBD1 as D (6 bases). Per germline, CDR1 SGHAT and CDR2 FQNNGV. V lost 1 base to trimming and J lost 4 bases, with 19 bases between them. The CDR3 extends over 17 amino acids. For the CDR3, the DNA is TGTGCCAGCAGCTTAGGGGCCGGAAGGACAGATGGCTATGGCTACACCTTC. Translated: CASSLGAGRTDGYGYTF. The full variable domain, with the rest looked up from reference TRBV11-2 and TRBJ1-2, is EAGVAQSPRYKIIEKRQSVAFWCNPISGHATLYWYQQILGQGPKLLIQFQNNGVVDDSQLPKDRFSAERLKGVDSTLKIQPAKLEDSAVYLCASSLGAGRTDGYGYTFGSGTRLTVV.

In its sample, this clone was seen once. This rearrangement joins TRBV9 to TRBJ1-6; tentatively, D is TRBD1 (5 bases). V lost 0 bases and J lost 7, with 11 bases in between. Germline-derived CDR1 and CDR2 are SGDLS and YYNGEE. The CDR3 totals 15 residues. CDR3 in amino acids: CASSVGVTANSPLHF. The CDR3 nucleotides read TGTGCCAGCAGCGTAGGGGTGACAGCCAATTCACCCCTCCACTTT.

V and J are TRBV7-9 and TRBJ1-2, with a weak D call TRBD1 (6 bases). Trimming took off 5 bases at V and 7 bases at J, with 11 bases between the two ends. Germline V gene sequence: CDR1 SEHNR, CDR2 FQNEAQ (reference sequence). This CDR3 is 12 amino acids long. The CDR3, as DNA: TGTGCCAGCAGCCCGGGGGGCTTTGGCTACACCTTC. Protein sequence: CASSPGGFGYTF.

This clone appeared once. The chain employs TRBV29-1 and TRBJ1-1; tentatively, D is TRBD1 (5 bases). The ends were cut back, 6 bases at V and 0 bases at J, with 14 bases in the middle. The CDR3 covers 14 residues. Germline assignment: CDR1 SQVTM and CDR2 ANQGSEA. The chain's CDR3 is CSVARQRMNTEAFF. The CDR3 nucleotides are TGCAGCGTGGCCCGACAGCGAATGAACACTGAAGCTTTCTTT.

J is TRBJ2-5 and V is TRBV5-8; 7 nucleotides align to TRBD1. This CDR3 has 15 amino acids. Germline assignment: CDR1 SGHTS and CDR2 YDEGEE. After removal of 4 bases from V and 5 bases from J, the junction contained 11 bases not matched to a gene. The CDR3 region is CASSPSGGIGETQYF. The CDR3, as DNA: TGTGCCAGCAGCCCCTCAGGGGGTATAGGGGAGACCCAGTACTTC.

V gene TRBV29-1 combines with J gene TRBJ1-2, with D uncertain. Trimming stripped 7 bases from V and 0 bases from J, with 9 bases between. Germline CDR1 reads SQVTM; CDR2 reads ANQGSEA. The CDR3 loop spans 12 amino acids. CDR3 protein: CSDNGPNYGYTF. DNA for the CDR3: TGCAGCGATAATGGGCCTAACTATGGCTACACCTTC.

The chain carries TRBV19 and TRBJ2-5, with 7 bases fitting TRBD2. Germline assignment: CDR1 LNHDA and CDR2 SQIVND (reference sequence). CDR3 length equals 17 residues. J lost 5 bases, V lost 1 base, and 13 bases had no gene match. CDR3 residues: CASSIASGAGWGETQYF. DNA for the CDR3: TGTGCCAGTAGTATAGCTAGCGGAGCGGGATGGGGGGAGACCCAGTACTTC.